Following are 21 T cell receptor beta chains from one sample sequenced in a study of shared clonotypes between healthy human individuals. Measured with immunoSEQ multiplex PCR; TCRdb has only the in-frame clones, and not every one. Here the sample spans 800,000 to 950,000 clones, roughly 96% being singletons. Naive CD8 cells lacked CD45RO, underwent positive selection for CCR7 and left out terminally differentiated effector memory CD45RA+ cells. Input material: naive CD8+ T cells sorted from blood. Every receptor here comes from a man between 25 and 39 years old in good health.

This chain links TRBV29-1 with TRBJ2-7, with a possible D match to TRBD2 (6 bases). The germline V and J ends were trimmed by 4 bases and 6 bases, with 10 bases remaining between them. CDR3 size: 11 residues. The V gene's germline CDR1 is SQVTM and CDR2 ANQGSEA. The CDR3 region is CSVAGSGEQYF. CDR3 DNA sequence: TGCAGCGTTGCCGGGAGTGGCGAGCAGTACTTC.

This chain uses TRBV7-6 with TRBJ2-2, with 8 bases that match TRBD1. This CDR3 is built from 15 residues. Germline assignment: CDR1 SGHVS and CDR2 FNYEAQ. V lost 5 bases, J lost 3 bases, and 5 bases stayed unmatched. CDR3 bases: TGTGCCAGCAGCCATCCGGACAGGGACACCGGGGAGCTGTTTTTT. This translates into CASSHPDRDTGELFF. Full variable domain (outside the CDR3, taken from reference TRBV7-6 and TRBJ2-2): GAGVSQSPRYKVTKRGQDVALRCDPISGHVSLYWYRQALGQGPEFLTYFNYEAQQDKSGLPNDRFSAERPEGSISTLTIQRTEQRDSAMYRCASSHPDRDTGELFFGEGSRLTVL.

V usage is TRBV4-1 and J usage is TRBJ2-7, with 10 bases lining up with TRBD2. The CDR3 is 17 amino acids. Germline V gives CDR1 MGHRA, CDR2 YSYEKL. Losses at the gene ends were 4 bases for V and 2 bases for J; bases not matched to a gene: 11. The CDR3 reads CASSPYPGLADTYEQYF. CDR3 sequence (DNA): TGCGCCAGCAGCCCCTACCCAGGACTAGCGGACACCTACGAGCAGTACTTC.

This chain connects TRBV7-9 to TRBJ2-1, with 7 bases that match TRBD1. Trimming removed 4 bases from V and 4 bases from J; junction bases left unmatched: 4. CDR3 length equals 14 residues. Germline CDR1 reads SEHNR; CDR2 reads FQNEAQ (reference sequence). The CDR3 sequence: CASSSPGQYNEQFF. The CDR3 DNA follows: TGTGCCAGCAGCTCACCGGGACAGTACAATGAGCAGTTCTTC.

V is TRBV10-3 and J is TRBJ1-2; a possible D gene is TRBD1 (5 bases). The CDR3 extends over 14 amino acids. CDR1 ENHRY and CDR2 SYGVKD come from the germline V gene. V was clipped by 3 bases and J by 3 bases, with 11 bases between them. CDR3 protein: CAISERGGYYGYTF. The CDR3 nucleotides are TGTGCCATCAGTGAAAGGGGCGGGTACTATGGCTACACCTTC.

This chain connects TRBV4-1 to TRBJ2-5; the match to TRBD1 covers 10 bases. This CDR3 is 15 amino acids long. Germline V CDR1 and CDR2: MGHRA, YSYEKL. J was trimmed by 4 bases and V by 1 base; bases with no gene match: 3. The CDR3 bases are TGCGCCAGCAGCCAAGGACAGGGGGCAGGAGAGACCCAGTACTTC. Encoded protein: CASSQGQGAGETQYF.

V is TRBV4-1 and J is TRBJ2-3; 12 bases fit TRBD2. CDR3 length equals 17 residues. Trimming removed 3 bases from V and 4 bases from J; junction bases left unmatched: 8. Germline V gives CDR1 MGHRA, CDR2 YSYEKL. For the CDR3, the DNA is TGCGCCAGCAGCCAGCCCGAGACTAGCGGGAGCCCAGATACGCAGTATTTT. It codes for CASSQPETSGSPDTQYF.

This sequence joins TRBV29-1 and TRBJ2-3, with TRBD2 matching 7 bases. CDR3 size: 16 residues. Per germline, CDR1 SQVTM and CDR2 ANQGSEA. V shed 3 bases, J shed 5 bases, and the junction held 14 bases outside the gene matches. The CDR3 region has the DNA TGCAGCGTTGAGCAGGCGGAACTAGCGAGGCGAGATACGCAGTATTTT. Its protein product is CSVEQAELARRDTQYF.

DNA for the CDR3: TGCGCCAGCGCGGGACACCGTTACGAGCAGTACTTC. Encoded protein: CASAGHRYEQYF. The rearrangement links TRBV10-2 to TRBJ2-7; the D gene could be TRBD1 or TRBD2 (6 bases each). Trimming left V 8 bases short and J 4 bases short, with 12 bases between. Germline CDR1 and CDR2: WSHSY and SAAADI. This CDR3 region has 12 residues.

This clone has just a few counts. The CDR3 spells CATSRTTTGEETQYF. Written as DNA, the CDR3 is TGTGCCACCAGCAGAACGACGACAGGGGAAGAGACCCAGTACTTC. The chain links TRBV15 to TRBJ2-5; 8 bases match TRBD1. The CDR3 totals 15 residues. CDR1 and CDR2 (germline): LNHNV, YYDKDF (reference sequence). With 2 bases clipped from V and 3 bases from J, the junction kept 5 bases outside the gene matches. The full variable domain, completed using reference TRBV15 and TRBJ2-5, is DAMVIQNPRYQVTQFGKPVTLSCSQTLNHNVMYWYQQKSSQAPKLLFHYYDKDFNNEADTPDNFQSRRPNTSFCFLDIRSPGLGDTAMYLCATSRTTTGEETQYFGPGTRLLVL.

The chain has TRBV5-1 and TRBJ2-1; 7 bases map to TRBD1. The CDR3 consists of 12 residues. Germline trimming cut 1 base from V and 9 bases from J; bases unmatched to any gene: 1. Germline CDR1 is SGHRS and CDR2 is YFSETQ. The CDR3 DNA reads TGCGCCAGCAGCTTGACAGGGGTTGAGCAGTTCTTC. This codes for CASSLTGVEQFF.

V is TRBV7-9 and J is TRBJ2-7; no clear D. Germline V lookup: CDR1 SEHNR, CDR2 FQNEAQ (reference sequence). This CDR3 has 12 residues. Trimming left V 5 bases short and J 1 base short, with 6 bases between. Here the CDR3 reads CASSLFSYEQYF. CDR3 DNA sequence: TGTGCCAGCAGCCTCTTTTCCTACGAGCAGTACTTC.

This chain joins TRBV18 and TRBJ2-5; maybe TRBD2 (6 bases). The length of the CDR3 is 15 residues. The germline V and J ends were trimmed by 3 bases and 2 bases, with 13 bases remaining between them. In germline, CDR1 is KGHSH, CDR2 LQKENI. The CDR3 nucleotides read TGTGCCAGCTCACCCCCGGGACTGTTACAAGAGACCCAGTACTTC. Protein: CASSPPGLLQETQYF.

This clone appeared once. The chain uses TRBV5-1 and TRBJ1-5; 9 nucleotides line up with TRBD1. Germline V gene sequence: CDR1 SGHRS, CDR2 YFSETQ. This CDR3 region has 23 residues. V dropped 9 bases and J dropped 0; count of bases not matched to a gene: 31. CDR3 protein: CAIRRDRVEGSGVRGDSNQPQHF. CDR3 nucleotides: TGCGCCATCCGCCGGGACAGGGTTGAGGGTTCTGGTGTCCGCGGAGATAGCAATCAGCCCCAGCATTTT. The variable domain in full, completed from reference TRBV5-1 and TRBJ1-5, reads KAGVTQTPRYLIKTRGQQVTLSCSPISGHRSVSWYQQTPGQGLQFLFEYFSETQRNKGNFPGRFSGRQFSNSRSEMNVSTLELGDSALYLCAIRRDRVEGSGVRGDSNQPQHFGDGTRLSIL.

The CDR3: CASAPARGSSYNEQFF. The CDR3 bases are TGTGCCAGTGCCCCGGCCAGGGGGAGCTCCTACAATGAGCAGTTCTTC. This chain connects TRBV19 to TRBJ2-1; 7 bases are shared with TRBD1. Germline V gene sequence: CDR1 LNHDA, CDR2 SQIVND (reference sequence). With V trimmed by 8 bases and J by 0 bases, 10 bases remained unmatched. This CDR3 is 16 amino acids long.

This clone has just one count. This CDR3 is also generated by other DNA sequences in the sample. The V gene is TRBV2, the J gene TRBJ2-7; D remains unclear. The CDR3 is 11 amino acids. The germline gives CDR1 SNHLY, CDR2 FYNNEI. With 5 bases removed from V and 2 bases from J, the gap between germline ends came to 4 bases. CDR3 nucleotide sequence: TGTGCCAGCAGTCGTCCCTACGAGCAGTACTTC. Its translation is CASSRPYEQYF. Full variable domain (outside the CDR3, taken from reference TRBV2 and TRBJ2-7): EPEVTQTPSHQVTQMGQEVILRCVPISNHLYFYWYRQILGQKVEFLVSFYNNEISEKSEIFDDQFSVERPDGSNFTLKIRSTKLEDSAMYFCASSRPYEQYFGPGTRLTVT.

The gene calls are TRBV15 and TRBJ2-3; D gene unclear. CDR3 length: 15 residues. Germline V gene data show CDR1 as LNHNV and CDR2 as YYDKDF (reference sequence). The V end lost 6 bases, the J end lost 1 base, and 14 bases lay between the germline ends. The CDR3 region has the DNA TGTGCCACCAGTTACAGAGCTCTGGGCACAGATACGCAGTATTTT. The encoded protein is CATSYRALGTDTQYF.

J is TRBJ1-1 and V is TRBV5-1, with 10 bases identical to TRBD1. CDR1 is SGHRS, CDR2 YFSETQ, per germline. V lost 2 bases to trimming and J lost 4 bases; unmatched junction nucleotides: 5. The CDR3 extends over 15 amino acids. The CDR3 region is CASSFAGQGFTEAFF. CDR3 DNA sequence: TGCGCCAGCAGCTTTGCGGGACAGGGGTTCACTGAAGCTTTCTTT.

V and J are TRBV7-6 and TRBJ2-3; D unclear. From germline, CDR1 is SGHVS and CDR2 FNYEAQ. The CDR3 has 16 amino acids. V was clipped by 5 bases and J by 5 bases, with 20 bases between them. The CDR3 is CASSPTITLHGDTQYF. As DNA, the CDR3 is TGTGCCAGCAGCCCCACGATAACCCTACACGGAGATACGCAGTATTTT.

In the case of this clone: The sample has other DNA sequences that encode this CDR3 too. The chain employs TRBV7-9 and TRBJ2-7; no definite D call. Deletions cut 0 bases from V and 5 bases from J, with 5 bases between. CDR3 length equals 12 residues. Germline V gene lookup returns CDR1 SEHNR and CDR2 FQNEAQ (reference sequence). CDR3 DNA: TGTGCCAGCAGCTTAGCTCCCCACGAGCAGTACTTC. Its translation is CASSLAPHEQYF.

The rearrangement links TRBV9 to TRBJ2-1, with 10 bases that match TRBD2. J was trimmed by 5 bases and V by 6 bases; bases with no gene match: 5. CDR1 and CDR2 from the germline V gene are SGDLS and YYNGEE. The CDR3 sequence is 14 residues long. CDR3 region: CASNALAGNNEQFF. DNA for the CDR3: TGTGCCAGCAACGCACTAGCGGGGAACAATGAGCAGTTCTTC. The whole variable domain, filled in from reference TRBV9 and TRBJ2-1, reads DSGVTQTPKHLITATGQRVTLRCSPRSGDLSVYWYQQSLDQGLQFLIQYYNGEERAKGNILERFSAQQFPDLHSELNLSSLELGDSALYFCASNALAGNNEQFFGPGTRLTVL.